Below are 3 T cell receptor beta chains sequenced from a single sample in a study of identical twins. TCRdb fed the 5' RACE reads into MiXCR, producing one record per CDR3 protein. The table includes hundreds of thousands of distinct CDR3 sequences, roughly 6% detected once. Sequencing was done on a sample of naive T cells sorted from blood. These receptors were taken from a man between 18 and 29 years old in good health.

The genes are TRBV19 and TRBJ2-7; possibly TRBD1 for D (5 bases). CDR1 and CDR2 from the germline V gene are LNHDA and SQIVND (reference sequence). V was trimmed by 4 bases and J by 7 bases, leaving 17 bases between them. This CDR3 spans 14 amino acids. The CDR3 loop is CASSTWQGPWEQYF. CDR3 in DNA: TGTGCCAGTAGTACTTGGCAGGGCCCTTGGGAGCAGTACTTC.

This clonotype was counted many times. The DNA for the CDR3 is TGCGCCAGCAGCCAAGACGCTATGCTTGGGACCCAGTACTTC. Residues: CASSQDAMLGTQYF. The chain couples TRBV4-3 to TRBJ2-5; no clear D gene. V was shortened by 0 bases and J by 7 bases, with 12 bases between the two germline ends. This CDR3 contains 14 residues. The V gene's germline CDR1 is LGHNA and CDR2 YSLEER.

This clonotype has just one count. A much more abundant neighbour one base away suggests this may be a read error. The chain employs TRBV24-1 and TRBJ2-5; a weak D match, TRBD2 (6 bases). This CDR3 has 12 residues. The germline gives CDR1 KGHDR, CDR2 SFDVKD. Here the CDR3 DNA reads TGTGCCGCCAGTGGGGGACTAGAGACCCAGTACTTC. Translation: CAASGGLETQYF.